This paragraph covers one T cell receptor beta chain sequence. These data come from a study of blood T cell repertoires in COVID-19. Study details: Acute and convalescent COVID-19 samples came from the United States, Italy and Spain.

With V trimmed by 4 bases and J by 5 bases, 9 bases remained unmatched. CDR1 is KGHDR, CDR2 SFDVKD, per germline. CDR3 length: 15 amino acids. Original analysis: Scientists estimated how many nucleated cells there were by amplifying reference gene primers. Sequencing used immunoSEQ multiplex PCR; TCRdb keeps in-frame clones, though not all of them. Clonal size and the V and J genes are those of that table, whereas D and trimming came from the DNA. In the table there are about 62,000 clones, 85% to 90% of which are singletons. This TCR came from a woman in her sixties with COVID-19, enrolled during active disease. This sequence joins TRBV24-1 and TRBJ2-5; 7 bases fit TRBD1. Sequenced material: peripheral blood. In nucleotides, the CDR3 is TGTGCCACCAGTGACCCGACAGGGCGATGGGAGACCCAGTACTTC. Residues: CATSDPTGRWETQYF.